The next 22 T cell receptor beta chains were all read from a single sample in a study of T-cell reconstitution after alpha-beta-depleted transplantation in children. The authors prepared the TCRbeta library with unique molecular identifiers. TCRdb fed the PCR reads into MiXCR, producing one record per CDR3 protein. Found here are about 290,000 distinct CDR3 sequences, over 7% of them singletons; the top ten hold around 10%. No antigen has been identified for these receptors. Study observations and caveats: T-cell counts and diversity were attributed mostly to newly produced T cells one year after transplant.

Specimen: peripheral blood, collected 360 days after TCRalphabeta/CD19-depleted stem cell transplant. Receptors originate from a female patient aged 2 to 10 who had a stem cell transplant for Fanconi anemia, so the T cells may come from the graft donor.

The CDR3 loop is CASSKERLGAGHYEQYF. The CDR3 region has the DNA TGTGCCAGCAGTAAGGAGCGCCTAGGGGCGGGACATTACGAGCAGTACTTC. The V gene is TRBV2, the J gene TRBJ2-7, with D tentatively TRBD1 or TRBD2 (6 bases each). There are 17 residues in the CDR3. The germline gives CDR1 SNHLY, CDR2 FYNNEI. Deletions cut 5 bases from V and 4 bases from J, with 24 bases between.

This clonotype was seen many times. The chain employs TRBV7-9 and TRBJ2-1, with D uncertain. This CDR3 is built from 10 residues. Trimming left V 1 base short and J 12 bases short, with 4 bases between. From germline, CDR1 is SEHNR and CDR2 FQNEAQ (reference sequence). In DNA form, the CDR3 reads TGTGCCAGCAGCTTAGGTCCGCAGTTCTTC. This translates into CASSLGPQFF. The full variable domain, in which reference TRBV7-9 and TRBJ2-1 provide the parts outside the CDR3, is DTGVSQNPRHKITKRGQNVTFRCDPISEHNRLYWYRQTLGQGPEFLTYFQNEAQLEKSRLLSDRFSAERPKGSFSTLEIQRTEQGDSAMYLCASSLGPQFFGPGTRLTVL.

J is TRBJ2-5 and V is TRBV28, with D perhaps TRBD2 (5 bases). Per germline, CDR1 MDHEN and CDR2 SYDVKM. Trimming left V 2 bases short and J 4 bases short, with 8 bases between. This CDR3 region has 13 residues. CDR3: CASSLRGLETQYF. CDR3 sequence (DNA): TGTGCCAGCAGTTTAAGAGGGTTAGAGACCCAGTACTTC.

The rearrangement uses TRBV19 and TRBJ1-1; D gene uncertain. V was trimmed by 1 base and J by 0 bases, leaving 6 bases between them. The CDR3 has 14 residues. Germline V lookup: CDR1 LNHDA, CDR2 SQIVND (reference sequence). CDR3 loop: CASSIVRMNTEAFF. In DNA, the CDR3 is TGTGCCAGTAGTATAGTACGGATGAACACTGAAGCTTTCTTT.

The chain employs TRBV20-1 and TRBJ2-4, with 11 bases fitting TRBD1. The germline V gene encodes CDR1 DFQATT and CDR2 SNEGSKA (reference sequence). V trimming: 3 bases; J trimming: 6 bases; junction bases outside the gene matches: 16. The CDR3 covers 18 residues. CDR3 sequence (DNA): TGCAGTGCTAGCGGACTCCGGACAGGGGGCCCCGTCCCAAACATTCAGTACTTC. It specifies CSASGLRTGGPVPNIQYF.

The chain combines TRBV29-1 with TRBJ1-2, with D tentatively TRBD1 (5 bases). CDR1 SQVTM and CDR2 ANQGSEA come from the germline V gene. The CDR3 loop spans 17 amino acids. Trimming removed 0 bases at V and 2 bases at J, with 19 bases between. CDR3 bases: TGCAGCGTTGAAGATCGAGGAGTGGGGGGTGGAAACTATGGCTACACCTTC. It codes for CSVEDRGVGGGNYGYTF.

The chain uses TRBV27 and TRBJ1-6; no clear D gene. Germline CDR1 MNHEY, CDR2 SMNVEV (reference sequence). The CDR3 loop spans 15 amino acids. V was clipped by 3 bases and J by 9 bases, with 15 bases between them. The CDR3 here is CASSFSRDQGSPLHF. DNA for the CDR3: TGTGCCAGCAGTTTTTCGAGGGATCAAGGTTCACCCCTCCACTTT.

This clonotype was seen a few times. CDR3 amino acids: CATSREGGRSNQPQHF. CDR3 coding DNA: TGTGCCACCAGCAGAGAAGGGGGTAGAAGCAATCAGCCCCAGCATTTT. V and J are TRBV15 and TRBJ1-5, with a weak D call TRBD1 (6 bases). Between the trimmed V and J ends, which lost 0 bases and 1 base, there was a span of 10 bases. Germline V gene data show CDR1 as LNHNV and CDR2 as YYDKDF (reference sequence). This CDR3 is built from 16 residues.

This clonotype was seen a handful of times. The chain has TRBV5-1 and TRBJ1-1; D may be TRBD1 (5 bases). The V gene's germline CDR1 is SGHRS and CDR2 YFSETQ. The CDR3 is 15 residues long. Trimming shortened V by 3 bases and J by 4 bases, and 16 bases separated the two germline ends. This chain's CDR3 is CASSSQYGGRTEAFF. In nucleotides, the CDR3 is TGCGCCAGCAGCTCTCAGTATGGGGGACGCACTGAAGCTTTCTTT.

This clonotype came up many times. The chain carries TRBV11-2 and TRBJ2-5; 7 nucleotides match TRBD1. V dropped 7 bases and J dropped 1; count of bases not matched to a gene: 3. CDR1 and CDR2 (germline): SGHAT, FQNNGV. The CDR3 extends over 13 amino acids. The CDR3 DNA reads as TGTGCCAGCAACAAGGGGGCCCAAGAGACCCAGTACTTC. As protein: CASNKGAQETQYF.

This clonotype appeared many times. The chain has TRBV29-1 and TRBJ1-2; no firm D call. CDR1 is SQVTM, CDR2 ANQGSEA, per germline. V lost 4 bases and J 0 bases, leaving 12 bases between the germline ends. There are 14 residues in the CDR3. The CDR3 loop reads CSVGGQAANYGYTF. In DNA form, the CDR3 reads TGCAGCGTTGGTGGGCAGGCAGCTAACTATGGCTACACCTTC. Full variable domain (missing parts from reference TRBV29-1 and TRBJ1-2): SAVISQKPSRDICQRGTSLTIQCQVDSQVTMMFWYRQQPGQSLTLIATANQGSEATYESGFVIDKFPISRPNLTFSTLTVSNMSPEDSSIYLCSVGGQAANYGYTFGSGTRLTVV.

The V call is TRBV28, the J call TRBJ2-7; 8 bases align to TRBD1. Germline V gene lookup returns CDR1 MDHEN and CDR2 SYDVKM. The CDR3 contains 13 residues. Trimming at V came to 2 bases and at J to 9 bases, leaving 6 bases not matched to a gene. CDR3 DNA: TGTGCCAGCAGTTTACAGACAGGGGTCGGGCAGTACTTC. Protein: CASSLQTGVGQYF.

In this sample, this clonotype turned up many times. The chain uses TRBV5-1 and TRBJ1-1; D gene ambiguous. CDR3 size: 15 residues. Germline V gene lookup returns CDR1 SGHRS and CDR2 YFSETQ. With 0 bases removed from V and 0 bases from J, the gap between germline ends came to 9 bases. CDR3 amino acids: CASSLGPTLNTEAFF. CDR3 sequence (DNA): TGCGCCAGCAGCTTGGGGCCCACTCTGAACACTGAAGCTTTCTTT. The full variable domain, its missing parts supplied by reference TRBV5-1 and TRBJ1-1, is KAGVTQTPRYLIKTRGQQVTLSCSPISGHRSVSWYQQTPGQGLQFLFEYFSETQRNKGNFPGRFSGRQFSNSRSEMNVSTLELGDSALYLCASSLGPTLNTEAFFGQGTRLTVV.

As concerns this clonotype: A read error may explain this, as a much larger clone is one base away. This sequence joins TRBV3-1 and TRBJ2-2, with D maybe TRBD2 (5 bases). The CDR3 runs to 15 residues. Per the germline V gene, CDR1 is LGHDT and CDR2 is YNNKEL (reference sequence). The CDR3 coding sequence is TGTGCCTGCAGCCAAGTGAGGGCGAACACCGGGGAGCTGTTTTTT. It is translated as CACSQVRANTGELFF.

This clonotype appeared many times. V usage is TRBV20-1 and J usage is TRBJ2-3; 8 positions match TRBD1. The CDR3 runs to 13 residues. CDR1 and CDR2 (germline): DFQATT, SNEGSKA (reference sequence). CDR3 nucleotides: TGCAGGGGAGTAAAGGACAGGGCAGATACGCAGTATTTT. It specifies CRGVKDRADTQYF.

V and J are TRBV20-1 and TRBJ2-7, with a tentative D call TRBD1 (6 bases). This CDR3 has 15 amino acids. V lost 4 bases, J lost 3 bases, and 19 bases lay in between. CDR1 and CDR2 (germline): DFQATT, SNEGSKA (reference sequence). CDR3 sequence: CSATSGTKGGYEQYF. The CDR3, as DNA: TGCAGTGCTACCTCCGGGACCAAAGGGGGCTACGAGCAGTACTTC.

This clonotype showed up many times. The chain combines TRBV6-5 with TRBJ2-2; 7 nucleotides align to TRBD2. CDR1 is MNHEY and CDR2 is SVGAGI in the germline V gene. The length of the CDR3 is 12 residues. With V trimmed by 10 bases and J by 6 bases, 5 bases remained unmatched. The CDR3 DNA sequence: TGTGCCACCGTAGGGAGGGCCGGGGAGCTGTTTTTT. It is translated as CATVGRAGELFF.

This clonotype was picked up a small number of times. The gene calls are TRBV20-1 and TRBJ1-2, with TRBD1 matching over 7 bases. V shed 1 base and J 1 base; nucleotides not matched to a gene: 9. CDR3 size: 16 residues. The germline V gene encodes CDR1 DFQATT and CDR2 SNEGSKA (reference sequence). CDR3 bases: TGCAGTGCTAGAGCTCCCTGGACAGGCGTTAACTATGGCTACACCTTC. The encoded protein is CSARAPWTGVNYGYTF.

As regards this clonotype: This may be a read error: a much more frequent sequence differs by one nucleotide. No conserved phenylalanine or tryptophan ends this CDR3, so it is likely a read error. The V and J genes are TRBV10-3 and TRBJ1-1; D might be TRBD1 (6 bases). Per the germline V gene, CDR1 is ENHRY and CDR2 is SYGVKD. The CDR3 loop spans 15 amino acids. Trimming cost V 7 bases and J 4 bases, with 19 bases left between them. The DNA for the CDR3 is TGTGCCATCACCCCCGAATGGGGGGCAATCACTGAAGCTTTCTAT. Translation gives CAITPEWGAITEAFY.

This clonotype was picked up one time. V usage is TRBV20-1 and J usage is TRBJ2-7, with 8 bases fitting TRBD1. The CDR3 is 15 residues long. V gave up 1 base and J gave up 3 bases; unmatched junction bases: 8. CDR1 is DFQATT, CDR2 SNEGSKA, per germline (reference sequence). CDR3 loop: CSARARQGAGYEQYF. The CDR3 DNA sequence: TGCAGTGCTAGAGCCCGCCAGGGGGCCGGCTACGAGCAGTACTTC.

This clonotype has just a few counts. The chain joins TRBV20-1 to TRBJ2-7; 9 nucleotides agree with TRBD2. The CDR3 spans 14 residues. Trimming cost V 7 bases and J 0 bases; bases outside gene matches: 7. Germline V gene sequence: CDR1 DFQATT, CDR2 SNEGSKA (reference sequence). The CDR3 spells CSVPSGDLSYEQYV. The CDR3 DNA reads TGCAGTGTGCCTAGCGGGGACCTCTCCTACGAGCAGTACGTC.

The chain recombines TRBV4-1 with TRBJ2-1; D is unresolved. CDR3 size: 14 residues. The V end was cut by 2 bases, the J end by 5 bases, with 10 bases between. Germline CDR1 reads MGHRA; CDR2 reads YSYEKL. CDR3 sequence: CASSQLGSHNEQFF. CDR3 coding DNA: TGCGCCAGCAGCCAACTTGGGTCTCACAATGAGCAGTTCTTC.